What follows are 21 T cell receptor beta chains derived from one specimen sequenced in a study of CD8 T cells in Susac syndrome. Random hexamers were used to reverse transcribe the RNA input (about 0.45 to 1 ug). TCRdb reanalysed the immunoSEQ multiplex PCR reads using MiXCR and keeps one entry per CDR3 protein. The data show about 110,000 distinct CDR3 sequences, approximately 93% seen once. Sequencing was done on a sample of CD8+ T cells from PBMCs. The receptors originated from a human donor with Susac syndrome.

The chain uses TRBV7-9 and TRBJ2-3; 7 positions match TRBD2. Unmatched junction bases numbered 6, after V lost 5 bases and J lost 4 bases. This CDR3 comprises 14 residues. The germline CDR1 and CDR2 sequences are SEHNR and FQNEAQ (reference sequence). CDR3: CASSDGLGADTQYF. The CDR3 region has the DNA TGTGCCAGCAGCGATGGACTAGGAGCAGATACGCAGTATTTT.

The chain is built from TRBV4-1 and TRBJ1-1; perhaps TRBD1 as D (5 bases). V was shortened by 5 bases and J by 4 bases, with 14 bases between the two germline ends. Germline CDR1 and CDR2: MGHRA and YSYEKL. The CDR3 runs to 14 residues. The CDR3: CASSTLGGFTEAFF. The CDR3, as DNA: TGCGCCAGCAGCACCCTCGGGGGGTTCACTGAAGCTTTCTTT.

The chain employs TRBV4-3 and TRBJ2-2; D gene unclear. The CDR3 is 12 residues long. CDR1 is LGHNA and CDR2 is YSLEER in the germline V gene. Trimming shortened V by 2 bases and J by 6 bases, and 4 bases separated the two germline ends. In DNA form, the CDR3 reads TGCGCCAGCAGCCAAAGGGCCGGGGAGCTGTTTTTT. Residues: CASSQRAGELFF.

The chain combines TRBV9 with TRBJ2-1; D gene unclear. Trimming removed 6 bases at V and 5 bases at J, with 15 bases between. Germline loops: CDR1 SGDLS, CDR2 YYNGEE. This CDR3 has 14 amino acids. CDR3 loop: CASTSPGSHNEQFF. In DNA form, the CDR3 reads TGTGCCAGCACCTCCCCTGGCAGCCACAATGAGCAGTTCTTC.

This chain connects TRBV14 to TRBJ2-3; D is perhaps TRBD1 (5 bases). The ends were cut back, 0 bases at V and 6 bases at J, with 10 bases in the middle. CDR3 length: 14 amino acids. Per germline, CDR1 SGHDN and CDR2 FVKESK. The CDR3 DNA reads as TGTGCCAGCAGCCAAGAGGGTCCAGGGGATACGCAGTATTTT. It encodes CASSQEGPGDTQYF.

The V call is TRBV2, the J call TRBJ2-3; D is tentatively TRBD1 or TRBD2 (6 bases each). Germline V gives CDR1 SNHLY, CDR2 FYNNEI. V lost 3 bases and J lost 6, with 7 bases in between. The CDR3 has 12 residues. The DNA of the CDR3 is TGTGCCAGCAGTGAGGGGGGCGATACGCAGTATTTT. The encoded protein is CASSEGGDTQYF.

The chain joins TRBV9 to TRBJ1-5; tentatively, D is TRBD1 (5 bases). Trimming cost V 4 bases and J 6 bases, with 14 bases left between them. This CDR3 spans 14 amino acids. CDR1 is SGDLS, CDR2 YYNGEE, per germline. CDR3 residues: CASSPSGTSQPQHF. The CDR3 coding sequence is TGTGCCAGCAGCCCCTCGGGGACGAGTCAGCCCCAGCATTTT. Full variable domain (outside the CDR3, taken from reference TRBV9 and TRBJ1-5): DSGVTQTPKHLITATGQRVTLRCSPRSGDLSVYWYQQSLDQGLQFLIQYYNGEERAKGNILERFSAQQFPDLHSELNLSSLELGDSALYFCASSPSGTSQPQHFGDGTRLSIL.

The chain joins TRBV20-1 to TRBJ2-1; TRBD2 matches 11 bases. The V and J ends lost 4 bases and 7 bases, in that order; junction bases with no gene match: 9. This CDR3 has 15 residues. Germline V gene lookup returns CDR1 DFQATT and CDR2 SNEGSKA (reference sequence). CDR3 nucleotide sequence: TGCAGTGCTAAACTCGGGACTAGCGGCCTGAATGAGCAGTTCTTC. It codes for CSAKLGTSGLNEQFF.

The chain is built from TRBV9 and TRBJ2-7, with a weak D call TRBD2 (7 bases). The V end lost 4 bases, the J end lost 6 bases, and 17 bases lay between the germline ends. The CDR3 runs to 14 residues. Germline V gene sequence: CDR1 SGDLS, CDR2 YYNGEE. As DNA, the CDR3 is TGTGCCAGCAGCCCCCGTGGAGGGGGGGCCGAGCAGTACTTC. It codes for CASSPRGGGAEQYF.

The chain carries TRBV10-3 and TRBJ2-3; TRBD1 might be the D (6 bases). Germline CDR1 reads ENHRY; CDR2 reads SYGVKD. The CDR3 length is 13 residues. The V gene lost 2 bases and the J gene lost 3 bases, with 6 bases spanning the gap. This CDR3 reads CAISEGQTDTQYF. As DNA, the CDR3 is TGTGCCATCAGTGAGGGACAGACAGATACGCAGTATTTT.

V usage is TRBV20-1 and J usage is TRBJ2-2; 9 nucleotides line up with TRBD2. With 0 bases clipped from V and 7 bases from J, the junction kept 6 bases outside the gene matches. The CDR3 is made up of 15 amino acids. CDR1 DFQATT and CDR2 SNEGSKA come from the germline V gene (reference sequence). CDR3 coding DNA: TGCAGTGCTAGAGATATTGGGACTAGCAACGGGGAGCTGTTTTTT. Its protein product is CSARDIGTSNGELFF.

This chain links TRBV14 with TRBJ2-3; 9 bases align to TRBD1. Germline assignment: CDR1 SGHDN and CDR2 FVKESK. The CDR3 extends over 18 amino acids. V lost 0 bases and J lost 4; bases outside the gene matches: 11. The CDR3 here is CASSQDLAGQGLADTQYF. The CDR3 DNA sequence: TGTGCCAGCAGCCAAGATCTGGCGGGACAGGGTCTGGCAGATACGCAGTATTTT. Drawing the rest from reference TRBV14 and TRBJ2-3, the complete variable domain is EAGVTQFPSHSVIEKGQTVTLRCDPISGHDNLYWYRRVMGKEIKFLLHFVKESKQDESGMPNNRFLAERTGGTYSTLKVQPAELEDSGVYFCASSQDLAGQGLADTQYFGPGTRLTVL.

This clonotype has only one observation. The genes are TRBV9 and TRBJ2-6; D is ambiguous. This CDR3 is 14 amino acids long. Per germline, CDR1 SGDLS and CDR2 YYNGEE. Trimming cost V 4 bases and J 4 bases, with 9 bases left between them. The CDR3 sequence: CASSPVAGANVLTF. Here the CDR3 DNA reads TGTGCCAGCAGCCCGGTGGCGGGGGCCAACGTCCTGACTTTC.

This chain links TRBV5-1 with TRBJ2-3, with D perhaps matching TRBD2 (6 bases). Trimming removed 2 bases at V and 3 bases at J, with 16 bases between. This CDR3 has 16 amino acids. CDR1 is SGHRS, CDR2 YFSETQ, per germline. The CDR3 spells CASSFLAAPSTDTQYF. The DNA for the CDR3 is TGCGCCAGCAGCTTTTTAGCGGCACCAAGTACAGATACGCAGTATTTT.

The rearrangement uses TRBV7-9 and TRBJ2-5, with 8 nucleotides matching TRBD1. Germline V gene lookup returns CDR1 SEHNR and CDR2 FQNEAQ (reference sequence). Unmatched junction bases numbered 7, after V lost 5 bases and J lost 5 bases. CDR3 length: 14 amino acids. The CDR3 DNA sequence: TGTGCCAGCAGCCCTCCGGACAGGGCTGAGACCCAGTACTTC. Translating it yields CASSPPDRAETQYF. The entire variable domain, with the rest obtained from reference TRBV7-9 and TRBJ2-5, is as follows: DTGVSQNPRHKITKRGQNVTFRCDPISEHNRLYWYRQTLGQGPEFLTYFQNEAQLEKSRLLSDRFSAERPKGSFSTLEIQRTEQGDSAMYLCASSPPDRAETQYFGPGTRLLVL.

This chain links TRBV29-1 with TRBJ1-5; 7 positions agree with TRBD1. The CDR3 has 13 residues. Germline CDR1 reads SQVTM; CDR2 reads ANQGSEA. V shed 7 bases, J shed 8 bases, and the junction held 11 bases outside the gene matches. CDR3: CSAITGAGEPQHF. The DNA of the CDR3 is TGCAGCGCTATTACAGGGGCCGGGGAGCCCCAGCATTTT.

The chain is built from TRBV6-5 and TRBJ2-1, with TRBD1 matching over 7 bases. From germline, CDR1 is MNHEY and CDR2 SVGAGI. V was clipped by 5 bases and J by 5 bases; unmatched bases: 9. The CDR3 extends over 15 amino acids. The CDR3 DNA sequence: TGTGCCAGCAGTCTCGGACAGGCCCTGAACAATGAGCAGTTCTTC. Protein product: CASSLGQALNNEQFF.

This clonotype showed up just once. The chain carries TRBV7-9 and TRBJ1-2, with no clear D. Germline CDR1 SEHNR, CDR2 FQNEAQ (reference sequence). The CDR3 loop spans 15 amino acids. V was pared by 1 base and J by 5 bases, with 14 bases between. The CDR3 loop is CASSLGEGKGYGYTF. The CDR3 coding sequence is TGTGCCAGCAGCTTAGGGGAAGGAAAAGGGTATGGCTACACCTTC.

This clonotype was detected a few times. The chain carries TRBV18 and TRBJ2-7; possible D gene TRBD1, 6 bases. Germline V gene sequence: CDR1 KGHSH, CDR2 LQKENI. V lost 6 bases and J lost 2, with 17 bases in between. The CDR3 consists of 15 residues. For the CDR3, the DNA is TGTGCCAGCTCCCCCGCCCAGGGGACGCCCTACGAGCAGTACTTC. Protein product: CASSPAQGTPYEQYF.

Here the CDR3 reads CASSSRDLETQYF. CDR3 DNA: TGTGCCAGCAGCTCCCGGGACTTAGAGACCCAGTACTTC. The V call is TRBV7-7, the J call TRBJ2-5; TRBD2 might be the D (6 bases). This CDR3 comprises 13 residues. Germline V gene sequence: CDR1 SSHAT, CDR2 FNYEAQ (reference sequence). With 4 bases removed from V and 4 bases from J, the gap between germline ends came to 10 bases.

The chain links TRBV13 to TRBJ2-7, with no clear D. V was trimmed by 4 bases and J by 7 bases, leaving 11 bases between them. Germline CDR1 and CDR2: PRHDT and FYEKMQ (reference sequence). The CDR3 has 12 residues. The chain's CDR3 is CASSSLLGEQYF. CDR3 coding DNA: TGTGCCAGCAGCTCTCTACTGGGTGAGCAGTACTTC.